These 15 T cell receptor beta chains share one sample of origin, sequenced in a study of T-cell memory formation after mild COVID-19. TCRdb called the 5' RACE reads again in MiXCR, with one record for every CDR3 protein. Altogether just under 350,000 distinct CDR3 sequences are present, roughly 13% being singletons, with the ten largest covering about a fifth. Sequenced material: PBMCs or a T cell subset sorted from them (not recorded which). The receptors come from a man between 18 and 29 years old who had mild COVID-19 (a few samples of this study predate the infection). Cell type and time point are not known.

The rearrangement joins TRBV10-1 to TRBJ1-1; D not resolved. This CDR3 is 14 amino acids long. Trimming cost V 8 bases and J 1 base, with 14 bases left between them. Germline CDR1 and CDR2: WNHNN and SYGVQD (reference sequence). CDR3 in DNA: TGCGCCAGCGCTGAGGGCCGGCGGAACACTGAAGCTTTCTTT. Translating gives CASAEGRRNTEAFF.

This chain connects TRBV6-5 to TRBJ1-5; TRBD1 agrees at 8 bases. Germline V gene lookup returns CDR1 MNHEY and CDR2 SVGAGI. The V gene end was trimmed by 5 bases and the J gene end by 5 bases; junction bases not matched to a gene: 8. The CDR3 covers 15 residues. DNA of the CDR3: TGTGCCAGCAGTACGACAGGGGACGGATATCAGCCCCAGCATTTT. Amino acids: CASSTTGDGYQPQHF.

The chain joins TRBV4-1 to TRBJ1-2; D gene ambiguous. Germline V gene lookup returns CDR1 MGHRA and CDR2 YSYEKL. The V and J ends lost 1 base and 8 bases respectively, with 11 bases between them. The CDR3 is 13 residues long. The CDR3 is CASSQVPGWGYTF. CDR3 nucleotide sequence: TGCGCCAGCAGCCAAGTTCCGGGGTGGGGCTACACCTTC.

In nucleotides, the CDR3 is TGTGCCAGCAGTAGGAGTCCCTCTGGAAACACCATATATTTT. Its protein is CASSRSPSGNTIYF. This rearrangement joins TRBV12-3 or TRBV12-4 to TRBJ1-3; D unresolved. This CDR3 is 14 amino acids long. Trimming cost V 5 bases and J 0 bases, with 8 bases left between them.

This chain uses TRBV4-1 with TRBJ1-6, with D possibly matching TRBD1 (6 bases). Trimming took off 0 bases at V and 7 bases at J, with 10 bases between the two ends. The CDR3 is 15 residues long. CDR1 MGHRA and CDR2 YSYEKL come from the germline V gene. This CDR3 reads CASSQERGRNSPLHF. As DNA, the CDR3 is TGCGCCAGCAGCCAAGAACGGGGGCGGAATTCACCCCTCCACTTT.

The chain is built from TRBV6-1 and TRBJ1-5, with 7 bases identical to TRBD1. The V gene end was trimmed by 6 bases and the J gene end by 2 bases; junction bases not matched to a gene: 4. The CDR3 loop spans 14 amino acids. CDR1 is MNHNS, CDR2 SASEGT, per germline. The CDR3 DNA follows: TGTGCCAGCAGGACACAGGGGCGCAATCAGCCCCAGCATTTT. It specifies CASRTQGRNQPQHF.

In its sample, this clonotype was seen a few times. The CDR3 nucleotides read TGTGCCAGCAGTCAAGGACTAGCGGGGAACGGGCAGTTCTTC. Translation: CASSQGLAGNGQFF. The chain is built from TRBV6-5 and TRBJ2-1, with 12 bases aligning to TRBD2. V lost 5 bases and J lost 12; bases outside the gene matches: 8. Per the germline V gene, CDR1 is MNHEY and CDR2 is SVGAGI. This CDR3 has 14 amino acids.

A few counts support this clonotype. CDR3 in DNA: TGTGCCATCACCCAGGGACTAGCGGGGGCTTCAGATACGCAGTATTTT. The encoded protein is CAITQGLAGASDTQYF. This chain links TRBV10-3 with TRBJ2-3, with 14 bases lining up with TRBD2. CDR1 ENHRY and CDR2 SYGVKD come from the germline V gene. The ends lost 7 bases at V and 4 bases at J; junction bases unmatched: 7. This CDR3 has 16 amino acids.

The V call is TRBV10-3, the J call TRBJ2-3; D not resolved. Germline V gene lookup returns CDR1 ENHRY and CDR2 SYGVKD. The CDR3 consists of 12 residues. V lost 6 bases and J 2 bases, leaving 6 bases between the germline ends. The CDR3: CAISSDTDTQYF. The CDR3 coding sequence is TGTGCCATCAGCTCCGACACAGATACGCAGTATTTT.

The chain joins TRBV12-3 or TRBV12-4 to TRBJ2-7; maybe TRBD1 (6 bases). The V end lost 2 bases, the J end lost 2 bases, and 19 bases lay between the germline ends. This CDR3 is 17 amino acids long. CDR3 nucleotides: TGTGCCAGCAGTTTATTCCCTGCCACCGGGACAACCTACGAGCAGTACTTC. It specifies CASSLFPATGTTYEQYF.

This clonotype occurred a few times. The rearrangement uses TRBV6-5 and TRBJ1-1; TRBD1 matches 8 bases. Germline V lookup: CDR1 MNHEY, CDR2 SVGAGI. CDR3 length: 15 amino acids. Trimming took 6 bases from V and 3 from J; bases not matched to a gene: 9. The CDR3: CASSNLGQGDTEAFF. Here the CDR3 DNA reads TGTGCCAGCAGCAACCTCGGACAGGGAGACACTGAAGCTTTCTTT.

V gene TRBV3-1 combines with J gene TRBJ2-1; the match to TRBD2 covers 7 bases. Trimming took 0 bases from V and 8 from J; bases not matched to a gene: 7. In germline, CDR1 is LGHDT, CDR2 YNNKEL (reference sequence). This CDR3 is 15 amino acids long. DNA of the CDR3: TGTGCCAGCAGCCAAGATCAGGCTAGCGGACATGAGCAGTTCTTC. Protein product: CASSQDQASGHEQFF.

V is TRBV7-2 and J is TRBJ2-1; 9 bases match TRBD1. CDR1 and CDR2 (germline): SGHTA, FQGNSA. Unmatched junction bases numbered 8, after V lost 5 bases and J lost 6 bases. The length of the CDR3 is 15 residues. This CDR3 is CASSTAGTGLNEQFF. CDR3 sequence (DNA): TGTGCCAGCAGCACTGCCGGGACAGGGCTCAATGAGCAGTTCTTC.

This chain joins TRBV6-5 and TRBJ2-7, with 8 positions matching TRBD2. The CDR3 spans 16 residues. Per germline, CDR1 MNHEY and CDR2 SVGAGI. V shed 6 bases and J 0 bases; nucleotides not matched to a gene: 10. The chain's CDR3 is CASSRITGGISYEQYF. CDR3 DNA sequence: TGTGCCAGCAGCAGAATTACGGGGGGGATCTCCTACGAGCAGTACTTC.

In its sample, this clonotype was seen a few times. The chain links TRBV7-3 to TRBJ2-1; D unclear. From germline, CDR1 is SGHTA and CDR2 FQGTGA. The CDR3 is 11 amino acids. V gave up 5 bases and J gave up 6 bases, with 5 bases separating them. The CDR3 bases are TGTGCCAGCAGCATCAGCAATGAGCAGTTCTTC. This sequence encodes CASSISNEQFF.